The following is a TCR beta chain sequence with its context. Antigen unknown. It was with 60 Vbeta and 13 Jbeta primers that the PCR ran. Assay used: immunoSEQ multiplex PCR; TCRdb lists only in-frame clones, some missing. This table holds 90,000 to 120,000 clones, roughly 80% found once. The source of the sample is a study of cytomegalovirus exposure and HLA in healthy donors. Across the study: HLA-typed donors were the source of approximately 88 million unique TCRs held in an early data release.

Points from the study as a whole: Per a later analysis, HLA-associated TCR beta chains showed more clonal expansion than other, equally common TCR beta chains. It was 150 to 200 TCR beta chains that were listed as cytomegalovirus-associated. A few V segments could not be told apart, such as TRBV6-2 and TRBV6-3, and were left out.

The CDR3 runs to 17 residues. V gave up 4 bases and J gave up 4 bases, with 23 bases separating them. The germline V gene has CDR1 SGHRS and CDR2 YFSETQ. The rearrangement uses TRBV5-1 and TRBJ2-5, with D perhaps TRBD1 (6 bases). The source material was PBMCs. The source of this sequence is a young man in good health and CMV-seronegative. The CDR3 loop is CASSPLGHLKGGETQYF. The CDR3 bases are TGCGCCAGCAGCCCTCTGGGGCACCTAAAAGGGGGAGAGACCCAGTACTTC. Full variable domain (rest looked up from reference TRBV5-1 and TRBJ2-5): KAGVTQTPRYLIKTRGQQVTLSCSPISGHRSVSWYQQTPGQGLQFLFEYFSETQRNKGNFPGRFSGRQFSNSRSEMNVSTLELGDSALYLCASSPLGHLKGGETQYFGPGTRLLVL.